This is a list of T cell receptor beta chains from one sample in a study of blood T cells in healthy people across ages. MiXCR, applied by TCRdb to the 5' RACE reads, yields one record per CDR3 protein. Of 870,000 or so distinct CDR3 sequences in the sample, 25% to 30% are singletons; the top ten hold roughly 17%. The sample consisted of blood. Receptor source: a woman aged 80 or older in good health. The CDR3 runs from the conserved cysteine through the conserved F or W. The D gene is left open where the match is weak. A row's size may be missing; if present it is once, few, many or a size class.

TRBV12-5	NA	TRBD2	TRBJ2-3	CASGPGLAGASTDTQYF	TGTGCTAGTGGACCGGGACTAGCGGGAGCTAGCACAGATACGCAGTATTTT
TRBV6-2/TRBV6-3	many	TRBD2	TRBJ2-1	CASSNSGGPSYNEQFF	TGTGCCAGCAGTAATAGCGGGGGGCCATCCTACAATGAGCAGTTCTTC
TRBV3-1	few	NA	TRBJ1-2	CASSQTLLGGNANYGYTF	TGTGCCAGCAGCCAAACACTCCTTGGGGGCAACGCTAACTATGGCTACACCTTC
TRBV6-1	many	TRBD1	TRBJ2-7	CASSVRDSLSYEQYF	TGTGCCAGCAGTGTCCGGGACAGCCTCTCCTACGAGCAGTACTTC
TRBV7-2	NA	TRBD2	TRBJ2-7	CASSDGGAVYEQYF	TGTGCCAGCAGCGACGGGGGGGCTGTGTACGAGCAGTACTTC
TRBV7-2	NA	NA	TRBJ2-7	CASSFGTLYEQYF	TGTGCCAGCAGCTTCGGGACTCTCTACGAGCAGTACTTC
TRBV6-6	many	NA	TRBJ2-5	CASSSDGDFGMTQYF	TGTGCCAGCAGTTCCGACGGTGACTTCGGGATGACCCAGTACTTC
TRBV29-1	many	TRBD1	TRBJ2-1	CSVGTGVTGEQFF	TGCAGCGTAGGGACAGGGGTAACGGGTGAGCAGTTCTTC
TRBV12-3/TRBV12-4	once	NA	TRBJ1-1	CASSFLHGNTEAFF	TGTGCCAGCAGTTTCCTACACGGGAACACTGAAGCTTTCTTT
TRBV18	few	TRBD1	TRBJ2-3	CASSRDRGWTDTQYF	TGTGCCAGCTCAAGGGACAGGGGTTGGACAGATACGCAGTATTTT
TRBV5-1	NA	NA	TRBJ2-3	CASSPPSSAFGDTQYF	TGCGCCAGCAGCCCACCGTCTAGCGCATTCGGCGATACGCAGTATTTT
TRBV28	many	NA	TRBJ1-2	CASKPLTANNYGYTF	TGTGCCAGCAAACCCCTAACGGCTAATAACTATGGCTACACCTTC
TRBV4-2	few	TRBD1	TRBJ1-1	CASSLGTGGGGTEAFF	TGTGCCAGCAGCCTTGGGACAGGCGGGGGGGGCACTGAAGCTTTCTTT
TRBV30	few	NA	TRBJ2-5	CAWAKQETQYF	TGTGCCTGGGCGAAACAAGAGACCCAGTACTTC
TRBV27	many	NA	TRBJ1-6	CASSLTQVVGSSYNSPLHF	TGTGCCAGCAGTTTGACCCAGGTTGTGGGGAGCTCCTATAATTCACCCCTCCACTTT
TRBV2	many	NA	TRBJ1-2	CASSEAGRGKGYTF	TGTGCCAGCAGTGAGGCGGGGCGAGGGAAGGGCTACACCTTC
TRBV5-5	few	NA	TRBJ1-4	CASSFYGGYEKLFF	TGTGCCAGCAGCTTTTATGGGGGCTATGAAAAACTGTTTTTT